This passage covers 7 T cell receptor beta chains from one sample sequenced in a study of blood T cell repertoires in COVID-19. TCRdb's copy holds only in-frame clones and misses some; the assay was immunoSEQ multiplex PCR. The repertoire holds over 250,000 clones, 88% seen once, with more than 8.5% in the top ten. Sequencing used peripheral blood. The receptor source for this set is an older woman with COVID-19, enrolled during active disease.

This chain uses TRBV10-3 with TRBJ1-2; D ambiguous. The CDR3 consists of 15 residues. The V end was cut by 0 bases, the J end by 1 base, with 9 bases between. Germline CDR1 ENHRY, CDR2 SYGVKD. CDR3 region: CAISESSQNNYGYTF. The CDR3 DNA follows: TGTGCCATCAGTGAGTCGTCGCAGAATAACTATGGCTACACCTTC.

The CDR3 sequence: CASSIGPGSSYEQYF. The CDR3 coding sequence is TGTGCCAGCTCCATAGGGCCAGGGTCGTCCTACGAGCAGTACTTC. The chain recombines TRBV18 with TRBJ2-7; D is perhaps TRBD1 (5 bases). Between the trimmed V and J ends, which lost 6 bases and 1 base, there was a span of 16 bases. The germline V gene has CDR1 KGHSH and CDR2 LQKENI. The CDR3 covers 15 residues. Looking up the rest from reference TRBV18 and TRBJ2-7 gives the full variable domain: NAGVMQNPRHLVRRRGQEARLRCSPMKGHSHVYWYRQLPEEGLKFMVYLQKENIIDESGMPKERFSAEFPKEGPSILRIQQVVRGDSAAYFCASSIGPGSSYEQYFGPGTRLTVT.

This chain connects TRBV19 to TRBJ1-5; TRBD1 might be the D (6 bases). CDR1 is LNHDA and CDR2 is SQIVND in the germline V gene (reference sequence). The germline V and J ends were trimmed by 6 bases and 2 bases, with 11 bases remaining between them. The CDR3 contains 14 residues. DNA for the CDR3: TGTGCCAGTAGCGGAGAGGGGGGCAATCAGCCCCAGCATTTT. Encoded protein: CASSGEGGNQPQHF.

CDR3 in amino acids: CASREGSGYNQPQHF. CDR3 in DNA: TGTGCCAGTAGGGAGGGCAGTGGATACAATCAGCCCCAGCATTTT. V gene TRBV19 combines with J gene TRBJ1-5; D is uncertain. V lost 6 bases to trimming and J lost 3 bases, with 15 bases between them. CDR3 size: 15 residues. Germline V gene data show CDR1 as LNHDA and CDR2 as SQIVND (reference sequence).

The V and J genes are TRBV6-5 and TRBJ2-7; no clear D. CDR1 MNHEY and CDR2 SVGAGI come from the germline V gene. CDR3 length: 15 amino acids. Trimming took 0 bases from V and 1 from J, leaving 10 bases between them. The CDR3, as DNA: TGTGCCAGCAGTTACTCGACTGGCAGTTCCTACGAGCAGTACTTC. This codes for CASSYSTGSSYEQYF.

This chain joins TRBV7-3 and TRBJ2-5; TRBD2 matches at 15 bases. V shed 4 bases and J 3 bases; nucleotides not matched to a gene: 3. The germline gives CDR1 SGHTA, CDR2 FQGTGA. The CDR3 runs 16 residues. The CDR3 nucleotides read TGTGCCAGCAGCTCCGGACTAGCGGGAGGGGAAGAGACCCAGTACTTC. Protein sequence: CASSSGLAGGEETQYF.

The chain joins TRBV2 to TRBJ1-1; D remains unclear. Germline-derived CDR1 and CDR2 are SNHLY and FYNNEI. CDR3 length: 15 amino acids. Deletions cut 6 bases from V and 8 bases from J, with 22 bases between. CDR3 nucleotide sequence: TGTGCCAGCAGCGCCCAAAGACGGGGAATGGGGGAAGCTTTCTTT. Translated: CASSAQRRGMGEAFF.